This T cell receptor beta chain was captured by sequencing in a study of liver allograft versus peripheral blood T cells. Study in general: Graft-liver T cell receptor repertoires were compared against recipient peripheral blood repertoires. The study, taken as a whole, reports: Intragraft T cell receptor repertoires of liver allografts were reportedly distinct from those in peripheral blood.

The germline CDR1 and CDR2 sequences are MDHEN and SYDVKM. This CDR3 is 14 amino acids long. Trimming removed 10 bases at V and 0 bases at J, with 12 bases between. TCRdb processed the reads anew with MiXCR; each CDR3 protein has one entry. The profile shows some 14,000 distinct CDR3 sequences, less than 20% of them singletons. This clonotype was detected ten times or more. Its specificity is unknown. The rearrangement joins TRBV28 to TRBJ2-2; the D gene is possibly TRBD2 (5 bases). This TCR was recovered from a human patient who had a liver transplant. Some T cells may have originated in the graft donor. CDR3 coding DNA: TGTGCCACGCAAGGGAGAACGAACACCGGGGAGCTGTTTTTT. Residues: CATQGRTNTGELFF.